This T cell receptor (beta chain) was identified during a study of control samples from healthy donors and cancer patients. The germline V gene has CDR1 SNHLY and CDR2 FYNNEI. V dropped 0 bases and J dropped 5 bases, with 19 bases sitting between them. The CDR3 runs to 17 residues. Only in-frame clones appear in the TCRdb table, and some are missing; sequencing was by immunoSEQ multiplex PCR. The table lists 95,000 to 150,000 clones, approximately 90% of them singletons. The source of this sequence is a woman between 18 and 29 years old in good health. The J gene is TRBJ2-5, the V gene TRBV2; TRBD2 might be the D (6 bases). Sample: blood. As DNA, the CDR3 is TGTGCCAGCAGTGAAGCGCTCTTCGGGGGAGGAGGGGAGACCCAGTACTTC. It is translated as CASSEALFGGGGETQYF. The full variable domain, its missing parts supplied by reference TRBV2 and TRBJ2-5, is EPEVTQTPSHQVTQMGQEVILRCVPISNHLYFYWYRQILGQKVEFLVSFYNNEISEKSEIFDDQFSVERPDGSNFTLKIRSTKLEDSAMYFCASSEALFGGGGETQYFGPGTRLLVL.